Following are 21 T cell receptor beta chains from one sample sequenced in a study of cytotoxic CD8 clonotypes in ibrutinib-treated CLL. The assay was immunoSEQ multiplex PCR, and TCRdb's table has in-frame clones only and misses some. The sample carries some 290,000 clones, around four fifths recorded once. Material: PBMCs, obtained before ibrutinib treatment. The receptors here all came from a human donor with chronic lymphocytic leukemia.

This clone was observed a handful of times. V is TRBV2 and J is TRBJ1-2, with D unresolved. Germline CDR1 SNHLY, CDR2 FYNNEI. Trimming removed 6 bases at V and 8 bases at J, with 10 bases between. CDR3 length: 11 amino acids. The CDR3 loop is CASSLTSGYTF. In nucleotides, the CDR3 is TGTGCCAGCAGCTTGACTAGCGGCTACACCTTC.

V gene TRBV29-1 combines with J gene TRBJ2-5; 9 nucleotides match TRBD1. With V trimmed by 5 bases and J by 1 base, 2 bases remained unmatched. The CDR3 runs 13 residues. CDR1 and CDR2 from the germline V gene are SQVTM and ANQGSEA. For the CDR3, the DNA is TGCAGCGTTAACAGGGGGCTCCAAGAGACCCAGTACTTC. This sequence encodes CSVNRGLQETQYF.

The rearrangement joins TRBV7-3 to TRBJ2-7; 9 positions agree with TRBD2. V trimming: 5 bases; J trimming: 2 bases; junction bases outside the gene matches: 10. The germline V gene encodes CDR1 SGHTA and CDR2 FQGTGA. This CDR3 is 16 amino acids long. In DNA, the CDR3 is TGTGCCAGCAGCCTCCTAGGGGGGACTAGCCCCTACGAGCAGTACTTC. Protein: CASSLLGGTSPYEQYF.

The chain links TRBV18 to TRBJ1-1; TRBD1 agrees at 7 bases. This CDR3 has 16 amino acids. The V and J ends lost 0 bases and 3 bases, in that order; junction bases with no gene match: 7. Germline loops: CDR1 KGHSH, CDR2 LQKENI. The CDR3 DNA follows: TGTGCCAGCTCACCACCCTCGACAGGGAGGGACACTGAAGCTTTCTTT. Translating gives CASSPPSTGRDTEAFF.

The genes are TRBV11-2 and TRBJ2-3; D remains unclear. In germline, CDR1 is SGHAT, CDR2 FQNNGV. The CDR3 totals 13 residues. V dropped 0 bases and J dropped 2 bases, with 3 bases sitting between them. CDR3 loop: CASSLDPTDTQYF. The CDR3 DNA reads as TGTGCCAGCAGCTTAGATCCCACAGATACGCAGTATTTT.

The chain links TRBV30 to TRBJ2-7, with D hard to call. The germline V and J ends were trimmed by 7 bases and 8 bases, with 39 bases remaining between them. This CDR3 comprises 19 residues. Germline assignment: CDR1 GTSNPN and CDR2 SVGIG (reference sequence). CDR3 amino acids: CAFFRLVSGTATVTEKQYF. The CDR3 bases are TGTGCCTTCTTCAGACTCGTGTCTGGCACAGCGACCGTGACGGAAAAGCAGTACTTC.

The chain uses TRBV15 and TRBJ1-2; D gene ambiguous. CDR3 length: 13 amino acids. V was clipped by 0 bases and J by 3 bases, with 5 bases between them. The germline V gene encodes CDR1 LNHNV and CDR2 YYDKDF (reference sequence). CDR3 in DNA: TGTGCCACCAGCAGAGATATGGACTATGGCTACACCTTC. This sequence encodes CATSRDMDYGYTF.

J is TRBJ2-7 and V is TRBV27, with 8 positions matching TRBD1. The CDR3 sequence is 16 residues long. CDR1 is MNHEY, CDR2 SMNVEV, per germline (reference sequence). After removal of 5 bases from V and 3 bases from J, the junction contained 12 bases not matched to a gene. CDR3 sequence (DNA): TGTGCCAGCAGTCTCATACAGGACAGGGTCGACTACGAGCAGTACTTC. Its protein product is CASSLIQDRVDYEQYF.

The chain couples TRBV10-3 to TRBJ2-3; D is unclear. Germline V gene sequence: CDR1 ENHRY, CDR2 SYGVKD. The germline V and J ends were trimmed by 4 bases and 3 bases, with 8 bases remaining between them. The CDR3 consists of 13 residues. Here the CDR3 reads CAISAIGTDTQYF. Written as DNA, the CDR3 is TGTGCCATCAGTGCTATCGGGACAGATACGCAGTATTTT.

The chain links TRBV7-3 to TRBJ2-5; 7 bases map to TRBD1. Germline V CDR1 and CDR2: SGHTA, FQGTGA. The V segment lost 4 bases and the J segment 2 bases; nucleotides outside the gene matches: 4. The CDR3 length is 14 residues. The CDR3 reads CASSSQGWQETQYF. The CDR3 coding sequence is TGTGCCAGCAGCTCACAGGGGTGGCAAGAGACCCAGTACTTC.

The V call is TRBV27, the J call TRBJ1-5; possibly TRBD1 for D (6 bases). Germline lookup yields CDR1 MNHEY and CDR2 SMNVEV (reference sequence). The CDR3 extends over 16 amino acids. The germline V and J ends were trimmed by 4 bases and 6 bases, with 19 bases remaining between them. The DNA for the CDR3 is TGTGCCAGCAGTTGGTCCCCCCCGGGGGGCTCTCAGCCCCAGCATTTT. It codes for CASSWSPPGGSQPQHF.

By proportion, this clone is medium-sized. The chain joins TRBV7-2 to TRBJ1-5; D gene ambiguous. The CDR3 contains 13 residues. Trimming removed 2 bases from V and 6 bases from J, with 8 bases in between. Germline assignment: CDR1 SGHTA and CDR2 FQGNSA. The CDR3 sequence is CASSLISGQPQHF. CDR3 nucleotide sequence: TGTGCCAGCAGCTTAATCTCCGGTCAGCCCCAGCATTTT.

This clone was seen only a few times. The V call is TRBV7-9, the J call TRBJ2-7; possibly TRBD2 for D (5 bases). The ends were cut back, 5 bases at V and 2 bases at J, with 13 bases in the middle. Germline V gives CDR1 SEHNR, CDR2 FQNEAQ (reference sequence). The CDR3 has 14 residues. This CDR3 is CASSPSQRPYEQYF. In nucleotides, the CDR3 is TGTGCCAGCAGCCCAAGCCAGCGGCCCTACGAGCAGTACTTC. Full variable domain (remainder filled in from reference TRBV7-9 and TRBJ2-7): DTGVSQNPRHKITKRGQNVTFRCDPISEHNRLYWYRQTLGQGPEFLTYFQNEAQLEKSRLLSDRFSAERPKGSFSTLEIQRTEQGDSAMYLCASSPSQRPYEQYFGPGTRLTVT.

V gene TRBV11-2 combines with J gene TRBJ2-7; 8 bases line up with TRBD2. Trimming cost V 1 base and J 2 bases; bases outside gene matches: 1. Germline V CDR1 and CDR2: SGHAT, FQNNGV. The CDR3 extends over 14 amino acids. CDR3 loop: CASSLGRGAYEQYF. The CDR3, as DNA: TGTGCCAGCAGCTTAGGGCGGGGGGCCTACGAGCAGTACTTC.

The rearrangement uses TRBV19 and TRBJ2-7; 8 bases match TRBD1. In germline, CDR1 is LNHDA, CDR2 SQIVND (reference sequence). V lost 4 bases to trimming and J lost 4 bases; unmatched junction nucleotides: 9. The CDR3 covers 15 residues. The CDR3 loop is CASSTSGTGGYEQYF. The CDR3 nucleotides read TGTGCCAGTAGTACCTCCGGGACAGGAGGTTACGAGCAGTACTTC.

The rearrangement links TRBV4-2 to TRBJ2-7; D is perhaps TRBD1 (6 bases). The germline V and J ends were trimmed by 0 bases and 2 bases, with 11 bases remaining between them. CDR3 length equals 15 residues. Germline V gives CDR1 LGHNA, CDR2 YNFKEQ. The CDR3 is CASSQDWDTTYEQYF. The CDR3 region has the DNA TGTGCCAGCAGCCAAGACTGGGACACAACCTACGAGCAGTACTTC.

The chain couples TRBV7-3 to TRBJ2-3, with 9 bases lining up with TRBD2. The V gene end was trimmed by 0 bases and the J gene end by 3 bases; junction bases not matched to a gene: 4. The CDR3 runs to 16 residues. In germline, CDR1 is SGHTA, CDR2 FQGTGA. Here the CDR3 DNA reads TGTGCCAGCAGCTTAACGGGAGCGGGAGGAACAGATACGCAGTATTTT. It encodes CASSLTGAGGTDTQYF.

This clone has only a few counts. The chain combines TRBV5-1 with TRBJ1-2, with a weak D call TRBD1 (6 bases). In germline, CDR1 is SGHRS, CDR2 YFSETQ. V was trimmed by 0 bases and J by 2 bases, leaving 14 bases between them. CDR3 length: 16 amino acids. The CDR3 reads CASSLGNRDGNYGYTF. The CDR3 nucleotides are TGCGCCAGCAGCTTGGGTAACAGGGACGGAAACTATGGCTACACCTTC.

The chain recombines TRBV25-1 with TRBJ2-1; maybe TRBD2 (6 bases). This CDR3 is 17 amino acids long. CDR1 and CDR2 from the germline V gene are MGHDK and SYGVNS. The ends were cut back, 1 base at V and 0 bases at J, with 13 bases in the middle. Here the CDR3 DNA reads TGTGCCAGCAGTGAATTTGGCGGGAAAAGCTCCTACAATGAGCAGTTCTTC. Protein: CASSEFGGKSSYNEQFF.

The genes are TRBV10-3 and TRBJ1-1; the D is unclear. The germline V gene encodes CDR1 ENHRY and CDR2 SYGVKD. Trimming removed 3 bases at V and 0 bases at J, with 5 bases between. The CDR3 totals 13 residues. The CDR3 DNA sequence: TGTGCCATCAGTGACAACCTGAACACTGAAGCTTTCTTT. This codes for CAISDNLNTEAFF.

This sequence joins TRBV30 and TRBJ1-1; tentative D call: TRBD1 (6 bases). V dropped 3 bases and J dropped 1 base, with 12 bases sitting between them. Germline lookup yields CDR1 GTSNPN and CDR2 SVGIG (reference sequence). This CDR3 comprises 14 residues. CDR3 bases: TGTGCCTGGAGCGCCCACAGGGCGAACACTGAAGCTTTCTTT. It translates to CAWSAHRANTEAFF.